The 24 T cell receptor beta chains reported below all come from one sample, sequenced in a study of tissue T cells after allogeneic stem cell transplantation. Sequencing used immunoSEQ multiplex PCR; TCRdb keeps in-frame clones, though not all of them. The table has roughly 1,800 clones, roughly half seen once; the top ten hold 24%. The time point was: mouse harvest day 7 after allogeneic transplant. Each mouse received 10^7 T-cell-depleted marrow cells plus 10^6 splenic CD5+ T cells by tail vein. What was sequenced was spleen. These receptors were obtained from a female BALB/c mouse given C57BL/6 T cells with graft-versus-host disease after an allogeneic hematopoietic cell transplant.

Comments on this clone: These gene names are mouse names. The CDR3 end lies 1 residue beyond the end of the read and is filled in from the germline J gene. The chain combines TRBV26 with TRBJ1-5, with D unresolved. Germline V gives CDR1 KGHPV, CDR2 FQNQEV (reference sequence). The CDR3 has 14 residues. With 0 bases removed from V and 2 bases from J, the gap between germline ends came to 5 bases. CDR3 sequence: CASSLSRDNQAPLF. Incomplete CDR3 DNA: TGTGCCAGCAGTCTGTCGAGGGACAACCAGGCTCCGCTT.

Worth noting for this clone: The listed genes are named as in mouse. The DNA ends 1 residue before the CDR3 does, and the rest of the CDR3 is filled in from the germline J gene. This chain uses TRBV1 with TRBJ1-1; 10 bases map to TRBD1. The CDR3 is made up of 15 amino acids. The ends lost 3 bases at V and 5 bases at J; junction bases unmatched: 6. Germline V gene lookup returns CDR1 NSQYPW and CDR2 LRSPGD (reference sequence). CDR3 sequence reads: CTCSARDRGRTEVFF. The CDR3 DNA, read in part, is TGCACCTGCAGTGCCCGGGACAGGGGTAGGACAGAAGTCTTC.

This clone was counted only a few times. The gene symbols are mouse symbols. The CDR3 end lies 1 residue beyond the end of the read and is filled in from the germline J gene. This chain uses TRBV4 with TRBJ2-7; TRBD1 agrees at 8 bases. The CDR3 extends over 12 amino acids. Germline V gene data show CDR1 as LGHDT and CDR2 as YNNKQL (reference sequence). After removal of 5 bases from V and 4 bases from J, the junction contained 1 base not matched to a gene. CDR3 region: CASSRTGYEQYF. The DNA read from the CDR3 is TGTGCCAGCAGCCGGACAGGGTATGAACAGTAC.

This clone is large. Germline and genes here are mouse. Coverage ceases 1 residue before the CDR3 finishes, and the germline J gene fills in the end. The chain joins TRBV19 to TRBJ1-3; TRBD1 agrees at 8 bases. Germline V gene data show CDR1 as FNHDT and CDR2 as SITEND (reference sequence). The CDR3 has 14 residues. V was pared by 10 bases and J by 2 bases, with 8 bases of the junction left unmatched. The CDR3 is CASRQGSPGNTLYF. Incomplete CDR3 DNA: TGTGCCTCTCGACAGGGGAGCCCTGGAAATACGCTCTAT.

In regard to this clone: Mouse names are used for the genes. The read finishes 1 residue shy of the CDR3 end, and the germline J gene is used to complete it. The genes are TRBV16 and TRBJ2-7; D perhaps matches TRBD1 (5 bases). V was cut by 5 bases and J by 7 bases, with 12 bases left in between. CDR3 length: 12 amino acids. Germline values: CDR1 SGHSA, CDR2 FRNQAP. The sequenced CDR3 bases are TGTGCAAGCAGCATCAGGGAGCGGGAACAGTAC. Amino acids: CASSIREREQY. Given in full, the CDR3 is CASSIREREQYF.

With respect to this clone: Gene names are the mouse ones. The read ends 1 residue before the CDR3 terminus; that terminus is restored from the germline J gene. The rearrangement links TRBV5 to TRBJ1-1; no reliable D call. CDR1 and CDR2 (germline): LGHNA, YNLKQL (reference sequence). The CDR3 runs to 13 residues. Trimming left V 3 bases short and J 2 bases short, with 7 bases between. The sequenced CDR3 bases are TGTGCCAGCAGCCAGGGTGATAACACAGAAGTCTTC. It is translated as CASSQGDNTEVF. The entire CDR3 sequence reads CASSQGDNTEVFF.

This clone was observed a handful of times. All gene names here are mouse names. The CDR3 reads CASSQGDEQYF. The sequenced CDR3 bases are TGTGCCAGCAGCCAAGGGGATGAACAGTAC. The V call is TRBV5, the J call TRBJ2-7, with D unclear. The CDR3 is cut off 1 residue early in the read; its end comes from the germline J gene. The length of the CDR3 is 11 residues. In germline, CDR1 is LGHNA, CDR2 YNLKQL (reference sequence). Trimming pared 1 base from V and 5 bases from J, leaving 3 bases between.

Of note for this clone: Gene and germline names: mouse. The CDR3 end lies 1 residue beyond the end of the read and is filled in from the germline J gene. The chain has TRBV26 and TRBJ2-5; D perhaps matches TRBD1 (5 bases). The CDR3 is made up of 14 amino acids. Trimming shortened V by 1 base and J by 3 bases, and 8 bases separated the two germline ends. Germline-derived CDR1 and CDR2 are KGHPV and FQNQEV (reference sequence). CDR3 protein: CASSLLGQQDTQYF. The covered CDR3 bases are TGTGCCAGCAGTCTGTTAGGACAACAAGACACCCAGTAC.

On this clone: Mouse germline and gene names are used. The CDR3 is cut off 1 residue early in the read; its end comes from the germline J gene. The genes are TRBV5 and TRBJ2-3, with a weak D call TRBD2 (7 bases). This CDR3 has 16 amino acids. Trimming pared 0 bases from V and 0 bases from J, leaving 10 bases between. Germline V lookup: CDR1 LGHNA, CDR2 YNLKQL (reference sequence). The CDR3 reads CASSQERGGSAETLYF. CDR3 bases read: TGTGCCAGCAGCCAAGAAAGGGGGGGTAGTGCAGAAACGCTGTAT.

On this clone itself: The germline and genes are mouse ones. The sequenced CDR3 bases are TGTGGTGCTAGGGATAACACCGGGCAGCTCTAC. It is translated as CGARDNTGQLY. The CDR3 in its entirety is CGARDNTGQLYF. The chain uses TRBV20 and TRBJ2-2; D call uncertain. Read data end 1 residue before the CDR3 end; the end is taken from the germline J gene. This CDR3 region has 12 residues. Germline V gives CDR1 GFQATS, CDR2 STVNSAI. Trimming took off 0 bases at V and 2 bases at J, with 1 base between the two ends.

Worth noting for this clone: Genes here carry mouse names. The read terminates 1 residue ahead of where the CDR3 ends, so the germline J gene completes it. The chain employs TRBV26 and TRBJ2-4; 7 bases are shared with TRBD2. The J segment lost 0 bases and the V segment lost 1 base, leaving 1 base of the junction unmatched. Per the germline V gene, CDR1 is KGHPV and CDR2 is FQNQEV (reference sequence). The CDR3 sequence is 15 residues long. The CDR3 region is CASSLFGGSQNTLYF. The sequenced CDR3 bases are TGTGCCAGCAGTCTGTTTGGGGGGAGTCAAAACACCTTGTAC.

There are a few counts of this clone. Genes here carry mouse names. Read coverage stops 1 residue before the CDR3 terminus; the germline J gene supplies the remainder. J is TRBJ2-2 and V is TRBV13-1; D possibly corresponds to TRBD2 (5 bases). The CDR3 totals 13 residues. V dropped 5 bases and J dropped 3 bases, with 8 bases sitting between them. The germline V gene has CDR1 NSHNY and CDR2 SYGAGN. The sequenced CDR3 bases are TGTGCCAGCAGCCTGGGAGACACCGGGCAGCTCTAC. Protein product: CASSLGDTGQLY. The CDR3 reads in full as CASSLGDTGQLYF.

This clone rates as large. All gene names here are mouse names. Read coverage stops 1 residue before the CDR3 terminus; the germline J gene supplies the remainder. V is TRBV2 and J is TRBJ2-1; D not resolved. This CDR3 comprises 14 residues. Germline lookup yields CDR1 LGHNA and CDR2 YSYQKL. V lost 0 bases to trimming and J lost 3 bases, with 6 bases between them. The CDR3 region is CASSQDSTYAEQFF. The CDR3 bases that were read are TGTGCCAGCAGCCAAGATTCAACCTATGCTGAGCAGTTC.

About this clone itself: The gene symbols are mouse symbols. The read comes to an end 1 residue before the CDR3 does, leaving the germline J gene to fill in the end. V gene TRBV31 combines with J gene TRBJ2-2; possible D gene TRBD2, 6 bases. Germline CDR1 reads GKSSPN; CDR2 reads SITVG. Trimming took 1 base from V and 0 from J, leaving 9 bases between them. The CDR3 length is 15 residues. The CDR3: CAWSPTGSNTGQLYF. The part of the CDR3 DNA that was read is TGTGCCTGGAGTCCGACTGGTTCAAACACCGGGCAGCTCTAC.

About this clone: The genes are named according to mouse. The missing CDR3 end, 1 residue past where the read stops, is filled in from the germline J gene. The chain carries TRBV16 and TRBJ2-7, with a weak D call TRBD1 (6 bases). V lost 0 bases, J lost 0 bases, and 6 bases lay in between. The CDR3 runs 14 residues. Per germline, CDR1 SGHSA and CDR2 FRNQAP. CDR3 residues: CASSLEDSSYEQYF. The CDR3 bases that were read are TGTGCAAGCAGCTTAGAGGACAGCTCCTATGAACAGTAC.

Of note for this clone: Mouse gene names and germline throughout. The read halts 1 residue ahead of the CDR3 end, with the missing end drawn from the germline J gene. The chain has TRBV1 and TRBJ2-3, with D hard to call. Germline CDR1 reads NSQYPW; CDR2 reads LRSPGD (reference sequence). The CDR3 covers 13 residues. V lost 0 bases and J 9 bases, leaving 10 bases between the germline ends. Here the CDR3 reads CTCSADLSMTLYF. Incomplete CDR3 DNA: TGCACCTGCAGTGCAGATTTGTCTATGACGCTGTAT.

Details on this clone: Gene names are mouse gene names. The part of the CDR3 DNA that was read is TGTGGTGCTAGAAGGGACAGGCAAGACACCCAGTAC. This codes for CGARRDRQDTQY. The full CDR3 reads CGARRDRQDTQYF. The J gene is TRBJ2-5, the V gene TRBV20; 8 nucleotides align to TRBD1. The read gets to within 1 residue of the CDR3 end, and the germline J gene fills in the rest. The CDR3 spans 13 residues. Trimming cost V 3 bases and J 3 bases; bases outside gene matches: 2. Per the germline V gene, CDR1 is GFQATS and CDR2 is STVNSAI.

Turning to this clone: Gene and germline names: mouse. The read ends 1 residue early relative to the CDR3; the germline J gene fills the gap. This rearrangement joins TRBV12-1 to TRBJ2-5; D call uncertain. V lost 0 bases to trimming and J lost 0 bases, with 6 bases between them. Per germline, CDR1 SGHSN and CDR2 HYEKVE. The CDR3 is 14 amino acids. The CDR3: CASSLEENQDTQYF. The part of the CDR3 DNA that was read is TGTGCCAGCTCTCTCGAAGAAAACCAAGACACCCAGTAC.

Remarks on this clone: Genes here carry mouse names. The read is 1 residue too short to cover the CDR3 end, so that end is filled in from the germline J gene. This specimen includes other DNA sequences encoding the same CDR3. V and J are TRBV5 and TRBJ2-3; D might be TRBD1 (5 bases). The CDR3 has 15 residues. Looked up from germline, CDR1 is LGHNA and CDR2 is YNLKQL (reference sequence). V dropped 0 bases and J dropped 3 bases, with 10 bases sitting between them. The CDR3 bases that were read are TGTGCCAGCAGCCAAGAAAAGGGGAGAGCAGAAACGCTGTAT. It is translated as CASSQEKGRAETLY. The whole CDR3 sequence is CASSQEKGRAETLYF.

A few counts support this clone. Gene names and germline refer to mouse. From the germline J gene comes the end of the CDR3, since the read stops 1 residue before it. The chain has TRBV26 and TRBJ2-7; no firm D call. The CDR3 spans 14 residues. Deletions cut 2 bases from V and 0 bases from J, with 8 bases between. Germline V CDR1 and CDR2: KGHPV, FQNQEV (reference sequence). The DNA read from the CDR3 is TGTGCCAGCAGTCTGCCAGGCCCCTCCTATGAACAGTAC. Its translation: CASSLPGPSYEQY. The entire CDR3 sequence reads CASSLPGPSYEQYF.

In its sample, this clone is large. The gene names given are mouse names. The CDR3 region is CASSTGLGGLEQYF. CDR3 bases read: TGTGCCAGCAGCACGGGACTGGGGGGGCTCGAACAGTAC. The chain employs TRBV3 and TRBJ2-7; 14 positions match TRBD2. The read falls 1 residue short of the CDR3 end, and the missing part is taken from the germline J gene. V lost 5 bases, J lost 7 bases, and 4 bases stayed unmatched. CDR1 SNHLY and CDR2 FYNGKV come from the germline V gene (reference sequence). This CDR3 has 14 residues.

A word on this clone: Gene names are the mouse ones. The read gets to within 1 residue of the CDR3 end, and the germline J gene fills in the rest. The V gene is TRBV12-1, the J gene TRBJ2-7, with 7 bases lining up with TRBD2. V dropped 0 bases and J dropped 4; count of bases not matched to a gene: 2. Per the germline V gene, CDR1 is SGHSN and CDR2 is HYEKVE. The CDR3 loop spans 13 amino acids. CDR3 DNA (partial): TGTGCCAGCTCTCTCCTGGGGGTTTATGAACAGTAC. Translation: CASSLLGVYEQY. The CDR3, in full, reads CASSLLGVYEQYF.

Comments on this clone: Gene names denote mouse genes. The read ends 1 residue before the CDR3 terminus; that terminus is restored from the germline J gene. The chain recombines TRBV1 with TRBJ2-3; TRBD1 might be the D (6 bases). V was pared by 5 bases and J by 6 bases, with 12 bases between. Germline CDR1 reads NSQYPW; CDR2 reads LRSPGD (reference sequence). The length of the CDR3 is 13 residues. CDR3 DNA (partial): TGCACCTGCAGTCCCCCAGGGGAGGAAACGCTGTAT. It is translated as CTCSPPGEETLY. The full-length CDR3 reads as CTCSPPGEETLYF.

With respect to this clone: The germline and genes are mouse ones. The CDR3 end falls 1 residue outside the read, so it is completed with the germline J gene. V is TRBV15 and J is TRBJ2-1; TRBD1 or TRBD2 may be the D gene (5 bases each). The CDR3 has 13 amino acids. The V gene lost 6 bases and the J gene lost 6 bases, with 12 bases spanning the gap. Germline CDR1 reads SGHND; CDR2 reads FRSKSL. The CDR3 spells CASRPGESAEQFF. Incomplete CDR3 DNA: TGTGCCAGCAGGCCGGGGGAGAGTGCTGAGCAGTTC.